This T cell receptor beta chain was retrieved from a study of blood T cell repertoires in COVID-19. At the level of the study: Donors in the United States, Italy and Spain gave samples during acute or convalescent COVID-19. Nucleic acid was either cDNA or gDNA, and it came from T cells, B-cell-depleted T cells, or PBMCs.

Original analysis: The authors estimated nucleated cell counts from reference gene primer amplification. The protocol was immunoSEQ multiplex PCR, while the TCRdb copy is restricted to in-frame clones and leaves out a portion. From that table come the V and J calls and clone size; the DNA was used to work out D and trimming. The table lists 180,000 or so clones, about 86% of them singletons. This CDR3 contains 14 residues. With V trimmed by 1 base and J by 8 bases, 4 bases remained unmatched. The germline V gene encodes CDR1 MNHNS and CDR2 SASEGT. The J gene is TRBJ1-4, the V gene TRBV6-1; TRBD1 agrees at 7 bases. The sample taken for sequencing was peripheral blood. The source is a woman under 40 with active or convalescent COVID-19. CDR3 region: CASSEDRGKEKLFF. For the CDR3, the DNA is TGTGCCAGCAGTGAAGACAGGGGAAAGGAAAAACTGTTTTTT.